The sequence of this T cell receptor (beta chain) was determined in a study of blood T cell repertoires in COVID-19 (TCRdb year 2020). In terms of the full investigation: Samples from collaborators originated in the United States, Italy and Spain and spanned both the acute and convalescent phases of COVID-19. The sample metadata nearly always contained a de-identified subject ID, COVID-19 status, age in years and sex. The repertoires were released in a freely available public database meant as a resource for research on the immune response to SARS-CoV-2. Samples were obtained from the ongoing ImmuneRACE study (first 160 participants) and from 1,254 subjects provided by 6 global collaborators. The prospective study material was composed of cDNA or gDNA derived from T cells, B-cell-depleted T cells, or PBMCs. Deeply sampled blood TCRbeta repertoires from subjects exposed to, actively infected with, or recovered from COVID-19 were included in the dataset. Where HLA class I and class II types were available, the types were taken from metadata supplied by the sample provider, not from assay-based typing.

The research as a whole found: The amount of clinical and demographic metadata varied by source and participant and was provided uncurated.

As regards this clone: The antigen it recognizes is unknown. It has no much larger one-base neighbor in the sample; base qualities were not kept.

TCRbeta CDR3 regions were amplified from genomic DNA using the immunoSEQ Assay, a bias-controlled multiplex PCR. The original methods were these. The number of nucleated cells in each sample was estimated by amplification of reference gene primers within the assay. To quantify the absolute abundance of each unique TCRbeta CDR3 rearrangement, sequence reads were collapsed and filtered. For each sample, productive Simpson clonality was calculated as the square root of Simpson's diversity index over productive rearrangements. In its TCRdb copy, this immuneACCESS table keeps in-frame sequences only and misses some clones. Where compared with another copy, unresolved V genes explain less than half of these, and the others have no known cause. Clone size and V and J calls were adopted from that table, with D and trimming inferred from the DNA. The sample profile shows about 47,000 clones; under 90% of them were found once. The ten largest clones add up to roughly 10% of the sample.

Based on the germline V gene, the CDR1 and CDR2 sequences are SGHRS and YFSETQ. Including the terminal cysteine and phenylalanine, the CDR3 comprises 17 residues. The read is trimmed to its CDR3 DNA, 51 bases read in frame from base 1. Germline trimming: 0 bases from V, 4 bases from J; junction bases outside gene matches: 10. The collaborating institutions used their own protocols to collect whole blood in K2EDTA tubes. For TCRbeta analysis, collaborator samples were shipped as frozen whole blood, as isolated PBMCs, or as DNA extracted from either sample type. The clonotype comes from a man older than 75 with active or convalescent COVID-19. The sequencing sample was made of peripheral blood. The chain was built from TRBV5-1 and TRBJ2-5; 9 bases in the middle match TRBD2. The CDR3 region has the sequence CASSLGTIAGAGETQYF. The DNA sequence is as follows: TGCGCCAGCAGCTTGGGGACGATAGCGGGAGCGGGAGAGACCCAGTACTTC.